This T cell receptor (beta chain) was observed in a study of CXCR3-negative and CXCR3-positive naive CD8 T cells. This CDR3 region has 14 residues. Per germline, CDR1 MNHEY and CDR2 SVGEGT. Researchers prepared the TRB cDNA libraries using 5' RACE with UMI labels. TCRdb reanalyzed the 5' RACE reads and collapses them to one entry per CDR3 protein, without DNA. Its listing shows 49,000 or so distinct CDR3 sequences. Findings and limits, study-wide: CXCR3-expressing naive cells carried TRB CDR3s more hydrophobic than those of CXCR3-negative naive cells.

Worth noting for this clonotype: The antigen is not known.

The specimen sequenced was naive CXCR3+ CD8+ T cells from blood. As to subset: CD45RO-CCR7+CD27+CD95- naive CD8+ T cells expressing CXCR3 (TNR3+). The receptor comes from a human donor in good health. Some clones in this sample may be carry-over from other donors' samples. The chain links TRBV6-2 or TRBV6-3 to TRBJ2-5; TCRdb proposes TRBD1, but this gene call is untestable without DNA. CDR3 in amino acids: CASIGFAPQETQYF.